The clone carrying this T cell receptor beta chain was picked up many times. Antigen specificity is unknown. 5'RACE with 10-nucleotide random UMIs generated the cDNA. TCRdb reprocessed the 5' RACE reads via MiXCR and lists one record per CDR3 protein. Among some 18,000 distinct CDR3 sequences listed, 7% to 8.5% were seen once. The sorted libraries drew on approximately 1 million T cells that were CD4+ or CD8+. These data come from a study of neurological immune-mediated disorders. Study-wide results and caveats: Multiple sclerosis, the disease with the least TCR clonal expansion, fell below healthy controls, whereas HTLV-1-associated myelopathy showed the most. None of the CDR3 amino acid sequences found in expanded clones was shared across subjects. This suggests that the TCR-beta repertoires were private in all groups.

The sequencing input was CD8+ T cells from blood. The TCR originated in a woman aged 25-40 years with HTLV-1-associated myelopathy (HAM/TSP).

The CDR3 DNA reads TGTGCCAGCAGTCGAAGACAGGCCACCGGGGAGCTGTTTTTT. Protein sequence: CASSRRQATGELFF. V and J are TRBV6-6 and TRBJ2-2; D possibly corresponds to TRBD1 (6 bases). CDR1 is MNHNY, CDR2 SVGAGI, per germline (reference sequence). The CDR3 extends over 14 amino acids. Trimming took off 5 bases at V and 4 bases at J, with 11 bases between the two ends.